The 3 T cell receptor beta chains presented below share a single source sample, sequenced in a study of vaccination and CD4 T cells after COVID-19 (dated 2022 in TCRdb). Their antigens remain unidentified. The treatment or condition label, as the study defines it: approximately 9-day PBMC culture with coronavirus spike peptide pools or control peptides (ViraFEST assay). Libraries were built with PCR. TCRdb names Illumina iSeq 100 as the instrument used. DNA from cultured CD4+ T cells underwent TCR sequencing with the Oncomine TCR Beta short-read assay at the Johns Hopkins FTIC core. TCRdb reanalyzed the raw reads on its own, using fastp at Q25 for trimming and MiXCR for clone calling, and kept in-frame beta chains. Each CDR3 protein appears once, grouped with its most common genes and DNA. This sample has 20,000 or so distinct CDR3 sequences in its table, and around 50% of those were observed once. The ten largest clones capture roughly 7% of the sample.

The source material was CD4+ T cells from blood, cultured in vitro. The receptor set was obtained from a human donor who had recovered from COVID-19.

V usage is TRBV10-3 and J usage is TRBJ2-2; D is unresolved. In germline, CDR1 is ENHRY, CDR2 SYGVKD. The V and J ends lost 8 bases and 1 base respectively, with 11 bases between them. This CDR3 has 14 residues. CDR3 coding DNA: TGTGCCATCCGACCGGCCCTGAACACCGGGGAGCTGTTTTTT. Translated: CAIRPALNTGELFF.

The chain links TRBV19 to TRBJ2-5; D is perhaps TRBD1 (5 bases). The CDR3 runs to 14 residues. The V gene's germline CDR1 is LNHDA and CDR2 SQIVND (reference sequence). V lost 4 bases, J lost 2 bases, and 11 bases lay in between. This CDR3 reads CASSTSGMQETQYF. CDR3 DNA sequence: TGTGCCAGTAGTACATCAGGGATGCAAGAGACCCAGTACTTC.

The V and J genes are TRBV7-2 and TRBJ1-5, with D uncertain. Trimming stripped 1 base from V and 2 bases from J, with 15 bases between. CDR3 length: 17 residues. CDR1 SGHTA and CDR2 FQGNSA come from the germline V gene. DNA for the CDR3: TGTGCCAGCAGCTTAGGCAGGCCGAGTACGGGCAATCAGCCCCAGCATTTT. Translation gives CASSLGRPSTGNQPQHF.